Shown below are 20 T cell receptor beta chains from a single sample sequenced in a study of long-term antiretroviral therapy in people with HIV. Samples were assayed with immunoSEQ v3.0 at survey level. TCRdb keeps only in-frame clones here, not all; method: immunoSEQ multiplex PCR. Among about 21,000 clones listed, about 86% were seen once. This material consisted of unsorted PBMCs, taken 0.1 years before starting antiretroviral therapy. These receptors were taken from a man aged 40-49 years with HIV.

The rearrangement uses TRBV18 and TRBJ2-7; 12 bases are a match to TRBD2. CDR1 and CDR2 (germline): KGHSH, LQKENI. The CDR3 extends over 15 amino acids. Trimming took 2 bases from V and 5 from J; bases not matched to a gene: 4. The chain's CDR3 is CASSPTSGGRNEQYF. In DNA form, the CDR3 reads TGTGCCAGCTCACCAACTAGCGGGGGGCGGAACGAGCAGTACTTC. Full variable domain (rest looked up from reference TRBV18 and TRBJ2-7): NAGVMQNPRHLVRRRGQEARLRCSPMKGHSHVYWYRQLPEEGLKFMVYLQKENIIDESGMPKERFSAEFPKEGPSILRIQQVVRGDSAAYFCASSPTSGGRNEQYFGPGTRLTVT.

The gene calls are TRBV5-1 and TRBJ2-3; D is ambiguous. The CDR3 is 13 amino acids. Germline loops: CDR1 SGHRS, CDR2 YFSETQ. Between the trimmed V and J ends, which lost 6 bases and 3 bases, there was a span of 11 bases. The CDR3: CASMSVGTDTQYF. In nucleotides, the CDR3 is TGCGCCAGCATGAGTGTAGGGACAGATACGCAGTATTTT.

This rearrangement joins TRBV21-1 to TRBJ2-5; the D segment call TRBD1 is taken from the table without a DNA check. TRBV21-1 is listed as a pseudogene. The CDR3 length is 13 residues. CDR3 in DNA: TGTGCCAGCCGAAACGCAGGGCCAGAGACCCAGTACTTC. Translated, it gives CASRNAGPETQYF.

J is TRBJ2-7 and V is TRBV28; D ambiguous. V was cut by 6 bases and J by 2 bases, with 20 bases left in between. The CDR3 length is 16 residues. CDR1 is MDHEN and CDR2 is SYDVKM in the germline V gene. The CDR3 is CASSPHGVGYTYEQYF. The CDR3 nucleotides are TGTGCCAGCAGCCCCCATGGGGTGGGATATACCTACGAGCAGTACTTC.

The CDR3 loop is CASSLGQGEGTDTQYF. The CDR3 DNA reads as TGTGCCAGCAGCCTCGGACAGGGAGAGGGCACAGATACGCAGTATTTT. The rearrangement uses TRBV11-3 and TRBJ2-3; 8 positions agree with TRBD1. Germline lookup yields CDR1 SGHNT and CDR2 YENEEA. The CDR3 runs to 16 residues. Unmatched junction bases numbered 8, after V lost 5 bases and J lost 1 base. Using reference TRBV11-3 and TRBJ2-3 for the parts outside the CDR3, the full variable domain is EAGVVQSPRYKIIEKKQPVAFWCNPISGHNTLYWYLQNLGQGPELLIRYENEEAVDDSQLPKDRFSAERLKGVDSTLKIQPAELGDSAVYLCASSLGQGEGTDTQYFGPGTRLTVL.

V and J are TRBV29-1 and TRBJ2-2, with TRBD2 as a possible D gene (5 bases). The germline V and J ends were trimmed by 5 bases and 8 bases, with 21 bases remaining between them. This CDR3 contains 15 residues. Germline V gene lookup returns CDR1 SQVTM and CDR2 ANQGSEA. CDR3 sequence: CSVIMAGVRGGELFF. The CDR3 DNA is TGCAGCGTTATTATGGCGGGTGTCCGCGGGGGGGAGCTGTTTTTT.

This sequence joins TRBV18 and TRBJ2-1; D might be TRBD1 (5 bases). The ends were cut back, 2 bases at V and 9 bases at J, with 17 bases in the middle. Germline assignment: CDR1 KGHSH and CDR2 LQKENI. This CDR3 is built from 15 residues. CDR3 DNA: TGTGCCAGCTCACCAATCGCCCTGGACACGGGTGAGCAGTTCTTC. Its protein product is CASSPIALDTGEQFF.

The chain employs TRBV18 and TRBJ1-6, with a tentative D call TRBD1 (5 bases). The CDR3 spans 13 residues. Trimming took off 2 bases at V and 7 bases at J, with 6 bases between the two ends. The germline gives CDR1 KGHSH, CDR2 LQKENI. CDR3 sequence reads: CASSPGTNSPLHF. The CDR3 DNA follows: TGTGCCAGCTCACCAGGGACCAATTCACCCCTCCACTTT.

The rearrangement links TRBV6-4 to TRBJ2-7; 9 bases match TRBD1. The ends lost 0 bases at V and 0 bases at J; junction bases unmatched: 15. This CDR3 spans 20 amino acids. Per germline, CDR1 MRHNA and CDR2 SNTAGT. CDR3 in amino acids: CASSDSSDRGRGGPSYEQYF. In nucleotides, the CDR3 is TGTGCCAGCAGTGACTCGTCGGACAGGGGCCGGGGCGGTCCCTCCTACGAGCAGTACTTC.

The V gene is TRBV5-1, the J gene TRBJ2-1; 9 positions match TRBD2. The germline CDR1 and CDR2 sequences are SGHRS and YFSETQ. The V gene end was trimmed by 5 bases and the J gene end by 4 bases; junction bases not matched to a gene: 10. This CDR3 comprises 16 residues. Here the CDR3 DNA reads TGCGCCAGCAGTTCTCTAGCGGGGACGCAATACAATGAGCAGTTCTTC. This sequence encodes CASSSLAGTQYNEQFF.

In this sample, this clone turned up a few times. The V and J genes are TRBV18 and TRBJ1-5; D gene uncertain. Germline-derived CDR1 and CDR2 are KGHSH and LQKENI. This CDR3 has 12 residues. V dropped 3 bases and J dropped 5 bases, with 5 bases sitting between them. The CDR3 region is CASSPDDQPQHF. CDR3 bases: TGTGCCAGCTCACCTGATGATCAGCCCCAGCATTTT.

The chain recombines TRBV7-9 with TRBJ2-2; 9 bases align to TRBD1. Per germline, CDR1 SEHNR and CDR2 FQNEAQ (reference sequence). The length of the CDR3 is 15 residues. The ends lost 4 bases at V and 6 bases at J; junction bases unmatched: 6. The CDR3 reads CASSSGTGMPGELFF. CDR3 DNA sequence: TGTGCCAGCAGCTCCGGGACAGGGATGCCCGGGGAGCTGTTTTTT. The variable domain in full, completed from reference TRBV7-9 and TRBJ2-2, reads DTGVSQNPRHKITKRGQNVTFRCDPISEHNRLYWYRQTLGQGPEFLTYFQNEAQLEKSRLLSDRFSAERPKGSFSTLEIQRTEQGDSAMYLCASSSGTGMPGELFFGEGSRLTVL.

This clone occurred once. This sequence joins TRBV21-1 and TRBJ2-7; TRBD2, the table's D call, lacks a check against the DNA. TRBV21-1 is described as a pseudogene. The length of the CDR3 is 17 residues. The DNA for the CDR3 is TGTGCCAGCAGCAACCCCGAACTAGCGGGAGAGCCCTACGAGCAGTACTTC. As protein: CASSNPELAGEPYEQYF.

This clone was counted a single time. J is TRBJ2-7 and V is TRBV7-8, with D unresolved. Germline CDR1 is SGHVS and CDR2 is FQNEAQ. V gave up 5 bases and J gave up 4 bases, with 12 bases separating them. This CDR3 is built from 13 residues. The CDR3 reads CASSPSRRYEQYF. The CDR3 DNA is TGTGCCAGCAGCCCCTCCCGAAGGTACGAGCAGTACTTC.

The chain uses TRBV5-1 and TRBJ2-1; TRBD1 aligns across 10 bases. The V segment lost 4 bases and the J segment 1 base; nucleotides outside the gene matches: 2. The CDR3 loop spans 15 amino acids. In germline, CDR1 is SGHRS, CDR2 YFSETQ. CDR3 sequence reads: CASSPGQGSYNEQFF. As DNA, the CDR3 is TGCGCCAGCAGCCCGGGACAGGGGTCCTACAATGAGCAGTTCTTC.

The V gene is TRBV27, the J gene TRBJ1-6, with D hard to call. The CDR3 consists of 16 residues. Germline V gene sequence: CDR1 MNHEY, CDR2 SMNVEV (reference sequence). Trimming took 5 bases from V and 0 from J, leaving 11 bases between them. In nucleotides, the CDR3 is TGTGCCAGCAGTCGATCACTAAGCTCCTATAATTCACCCCTCCACTTT. Translating gives CASSRSLSSYNSPLHF.

This chain connects TRBV18 to TRBJ1-6, with D unresolved. With 1 base removed from V and 2 bases from J, the gap between germline ends came to 15 bases. The germline CDR1 and CDR2 sequences are KGHSH and LQKENI. This CDR3 has 18 residues. The CDR3 sequence: CASSPLGRQRAYNSPLHF. Written as DNA, the CDR3 is TGTGCCAGCTCACCACTCGGGAGACAACGGGCCTATAATTCACCCCTCCACTTT.

This clone has only one observation. The DNA of the CDR3 is TGTGCCATCAGTGAGACCGGAGCTTCACCCCTCCACTTT. Residues: CAISETGASPLHF. This chain connects TRBV10-3 to TRBJ1-6; no reliable D call. V was shortened by 2 bases and J by 9 bases, with 8 bases between the two germline ends. The length of the CDR3 is 13 residues. The V gene's germline CDR1 is ENHRY and CDR2 SYGVKD.

The V call is TRBV18, the J call TRBJ2-7, with 8 bases lining up with TRBD2. This CDR3 is built from 15 residues. Germline CDR1 reads KGHSH; CDR2 reads LQKENI. V trimming: 2 bases; J trimming: 3 bases; junction bases outside the gene matches: 6. The CDR3 loop reads CASSPLAGRGYEQYF. CDR3 nucleotide sequence: TGTGCCAGCTCACCATTAGCGGGGAGGGGCTACGAGCAGTACTTC.

V gene TRBV1 combines with J gene TRBJ2-7; whether TRBD2, the table's D call, matches the DNA was not checked. TRBV1 is noted as a pseudogene. The CDR3 extends over 17 amino acids. The CDR3 region is CTSSHFPGLADPYEQYF. CDR3 DNA: TGCACCAGCAGCCACTTCCCGGGACTAGCGGATCCATACGAGCAGTACTTC.